These 20 T cell receptor beta chains were all obtained from the same sample, sequenced in a study of blood T cell repertoires in COVID-19 (dated by TCRdb to 2020 to 2021). The library relied on the immunoSEQ multiplex PCR assay. TCRdb's version of the immuneACCESS table is confined to in-frame rearrangements and falls short of the full clone set. An unresolved V gene accounts for under half of the shortfall where checked; the remainder is of unknown origin. The sample table holds hundreds of thousands of clones, of which 89% were seen once. The top ten clonotypes cover 12% of the sample. The sample consisted of peripheral blood. All receptors derive from a woman in her sixties with acute or convalescent COVID-19.

This chain connects TRBV18 to TRBJ1-5; 7 bases line up with TRBD1. The V segment lost 3 bases and the J segment 3 bases; nucleotides outside the gene matches: 8. The CDR3 sequence is 16 residues long. The germline V gene has CDR1 KGHSH and CDR2 LQKENI. The CDR3 DNA reads TGTGCCAGCTCACCTACGACAGGGACTTACAATCAGCCCCAGCATTTT. It is translated as CASSPTTGTYNQPQHF. Complete variable domain (other parts from reference TRBV18 and TRBJ1-5): NAGVMQNPRHLVRRRGQEARLRCSPMKGHSHVYWYRQLPEEGLKFMVYLQKENIIDESGMPKERFSAEFPKEGPSILRIQQVVRGDSAAYFCASSPTTGTYNQPQHFGDGTRLSIL.

This chain uses TRBV7-2 with TRBJ2-1, with a weak D call TRBD2 (6 bases). Per the germline V gene, CDR1 is SGHTA and CDR2 is FQGNSA. V was clipped by 5 bases and J by 4 bases, with 15 bases between them. The CDR3 length is 15 residues. The CDR3 DNA is TGTGCCAGCAGCCCTCGGCAGCGGGTATACAATGAGCAGTTCTTC. Residues: CASSPRQRVYNEQFF. Together with reference TRBV7-2 and TRBJ2-1, the CDR3 gives the full variable domain: GAGVSQSPSNKVTEKGKDVELRCDPISGHTALYWYRQSLGQGLEFLIYFQGNSAPDKSGLPSDRFSAERTGGSVSTLTIQRTQQEDSAVYLCASSPRQRVYNEQFFGPGTRLTVL.

The rearrangement uses TRBV7-3 and TRBJ2-1; 12 nucleotides line up with TRBD2. V was clipped by 4 bases and J by 7 bases; unmatched bases: 2. The CDR3 covers 14 residues. Germline CDR1 SGHTA, CDR2 FQGTGA. The CDR3 nucleotides read TGTGCCAGCAGCTCGACTAGCGGGAGAAATGAGCAGTTCTTC. It specifies CASSSTSGRNEQFF.

V is TRBV10-1 and J is TRBJ2-2, with TRBD1 matching over 7 bases. J gave up 2 bases and V 5 bases, and 5 bases lay outside the gene matches. From germline, CDR1 is WNHNN and CDR2 SYGVQD (reference sequence). This CDR3 is 15 amino acids long. The CDR3, as DNA: TGCGCCAGCAGTCGAAGACAGGGAAACACCGGGGAGCTGTTTTTT. Translating gives CASSRRQGNTGELFF.

The gene calls are TRBV27 and TRBJ2-3; TRBD1 matches at 9 bases. Trimming took 4 bases from V and 7 from J; bases not matched to a gene: 3. The CDR3 runs to 13 residues. CDR1 is MNHEY and CDR2 is SMNVEV in the germline V gene (reference sequence). CDR3 DNA sequence: TGTGCCAGCAGTTGGACAGGGGAAAATACGCAGTATTTT. Protein product: CASSWTGENTQYF.

This clone was counted once. V and J are TRBV18 and TRBJ1-2; D remains unclear. V was trimmed by 6 bases and J by 3 bases, leaving 11 bases between them. CDR1 and CDR2 (germline): KGHSH, LQKENI. This CDR3 has 13 amino acids. CDR3 region: CASSREEDYGYTF. In DNA, the CDR3 is TGTGCCAGCTCCCGCGAAGAAGACTATGGCTACACCTTC.

The chain carries TRBV9 and TRBJ1-1; D is possibly TRBD1 (6 bases). This CDR3 is built from 15 residues. V shed 0 bases and J shed 0 bases, with 9 bases lying between them. Germline CDR1 is SGDLS and CDR2 is YYNGEE. The CDR3 sequence is CASSVGPGVNTEAFF. CDR3 DNA: TGTGCCAGCAGCGTAGGTCCAGGGGTGAACACTGAAGCTTTCTTT.

The V gene is TRBV7-9, the J gene TRBJ1-4; TRBD1 might be the D (5 bases). V was shortened by 7 bases and J by 0 bases, with 18 bases between the two germline ends. CDR1 is SEHNR and CDR2 is FQNEAQ in the germline V gene (reference sequence). The CDR3 contains 17 residues. The CDR3: CASIPGEGYATNEKLFF. In DNA form, the CDR3 reads TGTGCCAGCATCCCGGGGGAGGGGTATGCAACTAATGAAAAACTGTTTTTT.

The chain links TRBV19 to TRBJ2-7; weak D call: TRBD2 (6 bases). Germline-derived CDR1 and CDR2 are LNHDA and SQIVND (reference sequence). CDR3 size: 14 residues. The germline V and J ends were trimmed by 3 bases and 1 base, with 10 bases remaining between them. The CDR3, as DNA: TGTGCCAGTAGTATTACGGGGAGGTCCTACGAGCAGTACTTC. Amino acids: CASSITGRSYEQYF.

The genes are TRBV7-2 and TRBJ2-1, with a possible D match to TRBD2 (5 bases). This CDR3 spans 14 amino acids. Germline V gene data show CDR1 as SGHTA and CDR2 as FQGNSA. V gave up 1 base and J gave up 8 bases, with 12 bases separating them. The CDR3 is CASSLVASSHEQFF. DNA of the CDR3: TGTGCCAGCAGCTTAGTAGCGTCTAGCCATGAGCAGTTCTTC.

This chain uses TRBV7-2 with TRBJ1-1, with TRBD1 as a possible D gene (6 bases). The CDR3 runs 16 residues. Per germline, CDR1 SGHTA and CDR2 FQGNSA. V was shortened by 2 bases and J by 0 bases, with 13 bases between the two germline ends. The CDR3 DNA reads as TGTGCCAGCAGCTTATTGGGGGGGCCGATGAACACTGAAGCTTTCTTT. Its protein product is CASSLLGGPMNTEAFF.

This clone has only one observation. The chain employs TRBV4-1 and TRBJ1-2; 9 nucleotides line up with TRBD1. With 3 bases clipped from V and 5 bases from J, the junction kept 4 bases outside the gene matches. Per the germline V gene, CDR1 is MGHRA and CDR2 is YSYEKL. This CDR3 contains 14 residues. The CDR3 spells CASSQGDRDYGYTF. The DNA of the CDR3 is TGCGCCAGCAGCCAGGGGGACAGGGATTATGGCTACACCTTC.

This chain connects TRBV4-2 to TRBJ2-1, with TRBD2 matching over 7 bases. This CDR3 spans 14 amino acids. The junction had 8 bases not matched to a gene; V was cut back by 4 bases and J by 8 bases. The germline CDR1 and CDR2 sequences are LGHNA and YNFKEQ. CDR3 nucleotides: TGTGCCAGCAGCCGGAAGCCCCGGGGGGATGAGCAGTTCTTC. Amino acid sequence: CASSRKPRGDEQFF.

The chain recombines TRBV7-9 with TRBJ2-5, with unresolved D. The CDR3 runs to 14 residues. Trimming cost V 1 base and J 0 bases, with 6 bases left between them. The germline CDR1 and CDR2 sequences are SEHNR and FQNEAQ (reference sequence). CDR3 coding DNA: TGTGCCAGCAGCTTAGACGGTGACCAAGAGACCCAGTACTTC. Amino acids: CASSLDGDQETQYF.

V and J are TRBV4-3 and TRBJ2-7, with 9 nucleotides matching TRBD1. J was trimmed by 0 bases and V by 3 bases; bases with no gene match: 6. The CDR3 runs 16 residues. CDR1 is LGHNA, CDR2 YSLEER, per germline. CDR3 protein: CASSHAGTGSSYEQYF. CDR3 sequence (DNA): TGCGCCAGCAGCCACGCCGGGACAGGGAGCTCCTACGAGCAGTACTTC.

Only one count was recorded for this clone. The gene calls are TRBV19 and TRBJ2-7; TRBD1 matches at 7 bases. The CDR3 length is 15 residues. CDR1 LNHDA and CDR2 SQIVND come from the germline V gene (reference sequence). V lost 5 bases and J lost 5; bases outside the gene matches: 12. In DNA, the CDR3 is TGTGCCAGTAGTCCAACGACAGGGATCAAGAACGAGCAGTACTTC. Protein product: CASSPTTGIKNEQYF.

V is TRBV14 and J is TRBJ1-1, with D maybe TRBD1 (6 bases). CDR3 length: 15 residues. CDR1 and CDR2 (germline): SGHDN, FVKESK. V was shortened by 1 base and J by 5 bases, with 14 bases between the two germline ends. The CDR3 DNA reads as TGTGCCAGCAGCCAAGTGGGCAGGGGTGGGACTGAAGCTTTCTTT. It translates to CASSQVGRGGTEAFF.

This chain links TRBV9 with TRBJ1-1, with no clear D. This CDR3 contains 12 residues. Trimming took off 4 bases at V and 3 bases at J, with 7 bases between the two ends. Germline-derived CDR1 and CDR2 are SGDLS and YYNGEE. The CDR3 bases are TGTGCCAGCAGCAATAGTTACACTGAAGCTTTCTTT. It translates to CASSNSYTEAFF.

The rearrangement joins TRBV12-3 or TRBV12-4 to TRBJ1-1; a possible D gene is TRBD1 (5 bases). V lost 1 base and J 12 bases, leaving 9 bases between the germline ends. The CDR3 runs to 11 residues. The CDR3 DNA sequence: TGTGCCAGCAGTTTAGGGGGGGGACCTTTCTTT. Translated, it gives CASSLGGGPFF.

The chain combines TRBV11-2 with TRBJ2-2; D is possibly TRBD2 (5 bases). The V end was cut by 3 bases, the J end by 1 base, with 9 bases between. The CDR3 extends over 15 amino acids. Germline loops: CDR1 SGHAT, CDR2 FQNNGV. CDR3 amino acids: CASSFAGGNTGELFF. The DNA for the CDR3 is TGTGCCAGCAGCTTTGCGGGCGGGAACACCGGGGAGCTGTTTTTT.